Below, 21 T cell receptor beta chains from the same sample are listed, as sequenced in a study of PD-L1 blockade in urothelial cancer. Time point reported: peripheral blood 6 weeks after treatment start. Method: immunoSEQ multiplex PCR; TCRdb's copy keeps in-frame clones and lacks some. The sample holds 24,000 or so clones, 82% seen once. The sequenced sample was PBMCs, obtained around atezolizumab (anti-PD-L1) treatment. Receptor source: a man aged 65 to 79 with urothelial cancer.

The chain links TRBV4-2 to TRBJ2-1, with a tentative D call TRBD2 (5 bases). The CDR3 totals 14 residues. V lost 0 bases and J 7 bases, leaving 10 bases between the germline ends. Germline assignment: CDR1 LGHNA and CDR2 YNFKEQ. The CDR3 spells CASSQEGGANEQFF. The CDR3 nucleotides read TGTGCCAGCAGCCAAGAAGGAGGAGCGAATGAGCAGTTCTTC.

The rearrangement uses TRBV19 and TRBJ1-2; 9 bases fit TRBD1. With V trimmed by 6 bases and J by 1 base, 3 bases remained unmatched. Per germline, CDR1 LNHDA and CDR2 SQIVND (reference sequence). The CDR3 contains 14 residues. The CDR3 DNA reads as TGTGCCAGTAGACAGGGACAGGGTAACTATGGCTACACCTTC. It is translated as CASRQGQGNYGYTF.

The chain couples TRBV5-1 to TRBJ2-2, with 9 bases that match TRBD1. The V gene's germline CDR1 is SGHRS and CDR2 YFSETQ. Germline trimming cut 0 bases from V and 4 bases from J; bases unmatched to any gene: 4. The CDR3 contains 16 residues. The CDR3 nucleotides read TGCGCCAGCAGCTTGGCGGGACAGGGAGCCACCGGGGAGCTGTTTTTT. Translated: CASSLAGQGATGELFF.

This chain uses TRBV5-1 with TRBJ2-6, with D possibly TRBD2 on 5 matching bases. The CDR3 is 15 amino acids. Germline V gene sequence: CDR1 SGHRS, CDR2 YFSETQ. Trimming removed 5 bases at V and 0 bases at J, with 9 bases between. The CDR3, as DNA: TGCGCCAGCAGTGAGGGAGCCTCTGGGGCCAACGTCCTGACTTTC. Encoded protein: CASSEGASGANVLTF. Filled out from reference TRBV5-1 and TRBJ2-6, the complete variable domain reads KAGVTQTPRYLIKTRGQQVTLSCSPISGHRSVSWYQQTPGQGLQFLFEYFSETQRNKGNFPGRFSGRQFSNSRSEMNVSTLELGDSALYLCASSEGASGANVLTFGAGSRLTVL.

J is TRBJ2-3 and V is TRBV9, with 11 bases lining up with TRBD2. The CDR3 is made up of 16 amino acids. CDR1 and CDR2 (germline): SGDLS, YYNGEE. The V and J ends lost 4 bases and 4 bases, in that order; junction bases with no gene match: 8. CDR3 region: CASSSTSGSGADTQYF. CDR3 in DNA: TGTGCCAGCAGCAGTACTAGCGGGAGCGGGGCAGATACGCAGTATTTT.

The gene calls are TRBV7-2 and TRBJ2-5; D may be TRBD2 (6 bases). CDR1 is SGHTA and CDR2 is FQGNSA in the germline V gene. V dropped 7 bases and J dropped 5 bases, with 20 bases sitting between them. The CDR3 is made up of 15 amino acids. The CDR3 here is CASNLLGGGGETQYF. The CDR3 DNA sequence: TGTGCCAGCAACCTTCTGGGTGGAGGAGGGGAGACCCAGTACTTC.

Here the CDR3 reads CASLREPYGYTF. DNA for the CDR3: TGTGCCAGCTTAAGAGAGCCCTATGGCTACACCTTC. V usage is TRBV6-1 and J usage is TRBJ1-2; D not resolved. The CDR3 extends over 12 amino acids. Per the germline V gene, CDR1 is MNHNS and CDR2 is SASEGT. Trimming left V 8 bases short and J 4 bases short, with 11 bases between.

The J gene is TRBJ2-1, the V gene TRBV10-3; 11 bases match TRBD2. Per the germline V gene, CDR1 is ENHRY and CDR2 is SYGVKD. The CDR3 consists of 17 residues. The V segment lost 0 bases and the J segment 7 bases; nucleotides outside the gene matches: 8. The CDR3 region is CAISESVLAGGGNEQFF. DNA for the CDR3: TGTGCCATCAGTGAGTCAGTCCTAGCGGGAGGAGGTAATGAGCAGTTCTTC.

The chain joins TRBV9 to TRBJ1-1; 7 nucleotides agree with TRBD1. The CDR3 covers 14 residues. The V and J ends lost 2 bases and 0 bases, in that order; junction bases with no gene match: 1. CDR1 is SGDLS and CDR2 is YYNGEE in the germline V gene. The CDR3 nucleotides are TGTGCCAGCAGCGTCGGGACAGTGAACACTGAAGCTTTCTTT. This encodes CASSVGTVNTEAFF.

The CDR3 sequence: CASSLAVGEAFF. The DNA for the CDR3 is TGTGCCAGCAGCTTAGCTGTCGGTGAAGCTTTCTTT. The rearrangement joins TRBV7-2 to TRBJ1-1; D gene ambiguous. The CDR3 is 12 amino acids. The V and J ends lost 0 bases and 7 bases respectively, with 6 bases between them. Germline V gives CDR1 SGHTA, CDR2 FQGNSA.

The rearrangement links TRBV10-3 to TRBJ2-5; TRBD1 aligns across 7 bases. V trimming: 3 bases; J trimming: 2 bases; junction bases outside the gene matches: 9. The CDR3 is 16 residues long. Germline lookup yields CDR1 ENHRY and CDR2 SYGVKD. CDR3 sequence (DNA): TGTGCCATCAGTGACGCCGGGACAGCCTTTCAAGAGACCCAGTACTTC. Residues: CAISDAGTAFQETQYF.

In this sample, this clone is medium-sized (0.01 to 0.1%). The CDR3 bases are TGCGCCAGCAGCCAAGGTTACCGGGGGATGTTCACTGAAGCTTTCTTT. Residues: CASSQGYRGMFTEAFF. The V call is TRBV4-3, the J call TRBJ1-1, with D possibly matching TRBD1 (5 bases). CDR1 and CDR2 from the germline V gene are LGHNA and YSLEER. The ends were cut back, 1 base at V and 4 bases at J, with 16 bases in the middle. The CDR3 is 16 amino acids.

The CDR3: CAWAPRDYGSSYEQYF. CDR3 DNA: TGTGCCTGGGCCCCCAGGGACTATGGAAGCTCCTACGAGCAGTACTTC. The chain uses TRBV30 and TRBJ2-7, with 7 bases that match TRBD2. The V and J ends lost 5 bases and 0 bases, in that order; junction bases with no gene match: 13. This CDR3 spans 16 amino acids. Germline assignment: CDR1 GTSNPN and CDR2 SVGIG (reference sequence).

The chain carries TRBV27 and TRBJ2-1; perhaps TRBD2 as D (6 bases). The CDR3 runs to 15 residues. V was clipped by 5 bases and J by 5 bases, with 16 bases between them. Germline values: CDR1 MNHEY, CDR2 SMNVEV (reference sequence). CDR3 coding DNA: TGTGCCAGCAGTCCAACCGCGGGGTATGACAATGAGCAGTTCTTC. It yields the protein CASSPTAGYDNEQFF.

This sequence joins TRBV5-6 and TRBJ2-7; TRBD2 matches at 10 bases. This CDR3 contains 17 residues. CDR1 and CDR2 (germline): SGHDT, YYEEEE. The J segment lost 2 bases and the V segment lost 1 base, leaving 9 bases of the junction unmatched. In DNA, the CDR3 is TGTGCCAGCAGCTTGACCGGGACTAGCGCGAAACCCTACGAGCAGTACTTC. Its protein is CASSLTGTSAKPYEQYF.

The chain uses TRBV5-1 and TRBJ2-3, with 9 bases lining up with TRBD1. V lost 5 bases, J lost 5 bases, and 9 bases stayed unmatched. The CDR3 is made up of 15 amino acids. Germline CDR1 and CDR2: SGHRS and YFSETQ. CDR3 sequence: CASRIGQGIEDTQYF. The DNA for the CDR3 is TGCGCCAGCAGGATAGGACAGGGGATTGAAGATACGCAGTATTTT.

The chain recombines TRBV28 with TRBJ2-5, with TRBD1 identical over 8 bases. CDR3 size: 13 residues. The trim removed 7 bases at V and 5 bases at J, leaving 6 bases unmatched. Germline CDR1 and CDR2: MDHEN and SYDVKM. The CDR3 here is CASTKTGDETQYF. In DNA form, the CDR3 reads TGTGCCAGCACTAAGACAGGGGACGAGACCCAGTACTTC.

V is TRBV27 and J is TRBJ2-1; 7 positions agree with TRBD2. J gave up 2 bases and V 7 bases, and 8 bases lay outside the gene matches. Germline CDR1 MNHEY, CDR2 SMNVEV (reference sequence). The CDR3 covers 15 residues. CDR3: CASTPGGSTYNEQFF. The CDR3 coding sequence is TGTGCCAGCACTCCGGGGGGATCGACCTACAATGAGCAGTTCTTC.

The count of this clone is one. The V gene is TRBV6-5, the J gene TRBJ1-4, with 8 bases matching TRBD1. Germline V CDR1 and CDR2: MNHEY, SVGAGI. The CDR3 contains 16 residues. The trim removed 2 bases at V and 2 bases at J, leaving 4 bases unmatched. The CDR3 DNA sequence: TGTGCCAGCAGTTACGACAGGGGACGCACTAATGAAAAACTGTTTTTT. It translates to CASSYDRGRTNEKLFF.

V usage is TRBV5-4 and J usage is TRBJ2-7, with 7 bases that match TRBD2. Germline trimming cut 0 bases from V and 2 bases from J; bases unmatched to any gene: 5. The CDR3 totals 15 residues. The germline V gene encodes CDR1 SGHNT and CDR2 YYREEE (reference sequence). CDR3 region: CASSLGGSLTYEQYF. CDR3 DNA: TGTGCCAGCAGCTTGGGCGGGAGCCTTACCTACGAGCAGTACTTC. The full variable domain, its missing parts supplied by reference TRBV5-4 and TRBJ2-7, is ETGVTQSPTHLIKTRGQQVTLRCSSQSGHNTVSWYQQALGQGPQFIFQYYREEENGRGNFPPRFSGLQFPNYSSELNVNALELDDSALYLCASSLGGSLTYEQYFGPGTRLTVT.

The chain employs TRBV7-6 and TRBJ2-1; tentatively, D is TRBD1 (6 bases). Germline values: CDR1 SGHVS, CDR2 FNYEAQ. CDR3 length equals 16 residues. The V end was cut by 1 base, the J end by 6 bases, with 16 bases between. The CDR3: CASSLGQGRASNEQFF. The CDR3 DNA is TGTGCCAGCAGCTTAGGGCAGGGGCGAGCGAGCAATGAGCAGTTCTTC.